Reported below is one T cell receptor beta chain. For TCR beta, cDNA was produced by 5'RACE template switching with UMIs. TCRdb processed the 5' RACE reads again and assigns one entry to each CDR3 protein, with no DNA. This table holds 400,000 to 500,000 distinct CDR3 sequences. This sample stems from a study of T cells expressing NK-cell markers. Across the whole study: Sequencing covered eight donors, seven HCMV-seropositive and one seronegative.

Per the germline V gene, CDR1 is KGHSH and CDR2 is LQKENI. This CDR3 region has 18 residues. The clonotype originates from a woman between 18 and 70 years old in good health. The chain recombines TRBV18 with TRBJ1-2; TCRdb indicates TRBD1, and absent DNA this call remains unverified. The specimen was blood T cells: a sorted CD56 or NKG2C T cell subset, CD4+ or CD8+ T cells, or bulk PBMC T cells (not recorded which). The CDR3 loop reads CASSPKVARGKANYGYTF. Combining the CDR3 with reference TRBV18 and TRBJ1-2 gives the whole variable domain NAGVMQNPRHLVRRRGQEARLRCSPMKGHSHVYWYRQLPEEGLKFMVYLQKENIIDESGMPKERFSAEFPKEGPSILRIQQVVRGDSAAYFCASSPKVARGKANYGYTFGSGTRLTVV.